This TCR beta chain was documented in a study of blood T cells in healthy people across ages. Study-wide findings and caveats: It was held that diversity estimates obtained from one million T cells represented underestimates.

In terms of origin and age, donors were healthy Caucasian individuals from Russia aged about 6 to 90. It was around 10 milliliters of peripheral blood that were drawn from each donor. The J segment lost 6 bases and the V segment lost 0 bases, leaving 7 bases of the junction unmatched. Germline CDR1 DFQATT, CDR2 SNEGSKA (reference sequence). This CDR3 has 14 residues. This clonotype was recorded a few times. Antigen: not known. A second PCR, run for roughly 7 to 11 cycles, used a sample-barcoded 5' primer plus a J-beta primer mix. Per sample, CDR3-containing paired-end reads numbered at least 2.5 million. TCRdb re-called the 5' RACE reads with MiXCR, one entry per CDR3 protein. The sample includes around 970,000 distinct CDR3 sequences, about 53% of them seen just once.

J is TRBJ2-7 and V is TRBV20-1; 8 bases are a match to TRBD2. The specimen was blood. The source is an older woman in good health. CDR3 nucleotide sequence: TGCAGTGCTAGAGATTTCCGGGAGGGGCGCGAGCAGTACTTC. Its protein product is CSARDFREGREQYF.